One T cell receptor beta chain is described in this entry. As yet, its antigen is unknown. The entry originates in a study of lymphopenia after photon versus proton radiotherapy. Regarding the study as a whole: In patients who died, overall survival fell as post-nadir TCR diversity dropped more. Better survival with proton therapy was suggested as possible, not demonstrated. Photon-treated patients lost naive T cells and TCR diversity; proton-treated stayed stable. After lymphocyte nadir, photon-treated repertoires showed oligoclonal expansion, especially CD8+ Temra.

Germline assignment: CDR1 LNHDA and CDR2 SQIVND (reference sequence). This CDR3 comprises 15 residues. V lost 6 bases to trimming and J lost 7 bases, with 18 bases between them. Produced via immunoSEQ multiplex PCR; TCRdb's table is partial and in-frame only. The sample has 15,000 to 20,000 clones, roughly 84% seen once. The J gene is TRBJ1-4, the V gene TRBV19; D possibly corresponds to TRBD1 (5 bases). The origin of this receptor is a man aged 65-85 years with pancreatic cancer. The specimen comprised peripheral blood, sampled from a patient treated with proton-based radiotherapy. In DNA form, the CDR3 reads TGTGCCAGTAGCCCCCGGGAGGGGTCGGCTGAAAAACTGTTTTTT. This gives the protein CASSPREGSAEKLFF.